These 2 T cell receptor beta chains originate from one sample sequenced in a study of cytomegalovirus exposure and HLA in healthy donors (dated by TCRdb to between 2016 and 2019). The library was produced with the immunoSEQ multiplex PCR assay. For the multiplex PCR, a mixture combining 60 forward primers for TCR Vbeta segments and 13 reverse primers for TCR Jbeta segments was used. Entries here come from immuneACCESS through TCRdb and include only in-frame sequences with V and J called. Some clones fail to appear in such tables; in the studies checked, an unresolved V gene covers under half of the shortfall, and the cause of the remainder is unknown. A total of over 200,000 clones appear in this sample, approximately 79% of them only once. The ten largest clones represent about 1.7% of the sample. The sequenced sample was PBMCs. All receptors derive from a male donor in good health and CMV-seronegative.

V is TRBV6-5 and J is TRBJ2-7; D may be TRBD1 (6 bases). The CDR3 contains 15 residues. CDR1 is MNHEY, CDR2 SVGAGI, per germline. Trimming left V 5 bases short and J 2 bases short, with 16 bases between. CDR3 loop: CASSPTGTPAYEQYF. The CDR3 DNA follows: TGTGCCAGCAGTCCGACCGGGACACCCGCCTACGAGCAGTACTTC.

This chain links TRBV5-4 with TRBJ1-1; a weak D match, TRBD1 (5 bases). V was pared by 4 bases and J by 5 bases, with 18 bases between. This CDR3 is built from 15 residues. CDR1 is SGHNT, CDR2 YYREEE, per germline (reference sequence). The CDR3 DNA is TGTGCCAGCAGCCCGCGCTGGGGAGGGGATACTGAAGCTTTCTTT. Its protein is CASSPRWGGDTEAFF.